This T cell receptor (beta chain) was recovered during a study of T cells in Graves' hyperthyroidism and ophthalmopathy. TCR beta CDR3 regions were amplified from RNA transcripts. The primer set for the first-round RT-PCR of the TCR CDR3 was HTBI. TCRdb re-analysed the multiplex PCR reads in MiXCR, keeping a single row per CDR3 protein. The sample lists hundreds of thousands of distinct CDR3 sequences, about 14% seen once, with roughly a tenth in the top ten. On the basis of clinical symptoms, serum thyroxine and TRAb, thyroid ultrasound and orbital computed tomography, diagnoses were made. A remark on this clonotype: What it binds is not known.

Study results and limitations: Among thyroid clonotypes expanded above 0.001, most also appeared in blood. Through a model of 13 V-J features, ophthalmopathy was separated from stable hyperthyroidism.

This clonotype was sampled from a woman between 18 and 29 years old with Graves' hyperthyroidism. The specimen was blood.

CDR3 in DNA: TGTGCCAGCAGTAGGACTAGCGGTCCCTGGGATACGCAGTATTTT. It yields the protein CASSRTSGPWDTQYF. The chain employs TRBV6-4 and TRBJ2-3; 10 nucleotides line up with TRBD2. The junction had 8 bases not matched to a gene; V was cut back by 5 bases and J by 6 bases. The CDR3 extends over 15 amino acids. The germline CDR1 and CDR2 sequences are MRHNA and SNTAGT.